This T cell receptor (beta chain) was found in a study of graft-versus-host responses after intestinal transplantation. V was clipped by 6 bases and J by 5 bases, with 19 bases between them. The CDR3 has 15 residues. Per the germline V gene, CDR1 is KGHSH and CDR2 is LQKENI. The assay was immunoSEQ multiplex PCR, and TCRdb's table has in-frame clones only and misses some. The table lists around 14,000 clones, 30% to 35% of them singletons. The sequencing here drew on alloreactive CD4+ T cells from a mixed lymphocyte reaction culture, taken before intestinal transplant. Subset reported: CFSE-low proliferating T cells sorted from roughly 6-day pre-transplant mixed lymphocyte reaction (GvH or HvG direction). The chain links TRBV18 to TRBJ1-1; weak D call: TRBD1 (5 bases). This clonotype was obtained from a human patient who received an intestinal transplant. DNA for the CDR3: TGTGCCAGCTCTCCTACCGACAGCTCTGGGACTGAAGCTTTCTTT. Translation gives CASSPTDSSGTEAFF.